This entry is about one T cell receptor (beta chain). Its antigen is unidentified. Using a constant-region primer together with ProtoScript II reverse transcriptase, TCR beta cDNA was made from 450 to 600 ng of total RNA. Three nested multiplex PCR rounds, a slightly modified ARM-PCR method, built the TCR beta libraries. The two initial PCR rounds, approximately 10 cycles each, used TRBV1-TRBV30 forward and C-beta reverse primers. TCRdb processed the multiplex PCR reads anew with MiXCR; each CDR3 protein has one entry. The sample includes fewer than 350,000 distinct CDR3 sequences, about 61% of them seen just once. The sample originates from a study of tumor-infiltrating lymphocytes in primary liver carcinoma. Study background: Each of the samples returned roughly 3.65 to 7.5 million productive TCRbeta reads (a yield similar across tissue types).

The CDR3 has 15 residues. V was shortened by 0 bases and J by 5 bases, with 11 bases between the two germline ends. Germline CDR1 is KGHSH and CDR2 is LQKENI. They got blood RNA out of unsorted whole blood and also pulled out germline DNA. Among the patients, all had chronic HBV infection and none had been treated. Overall study results and limits: Blood trailed tumors significantly in top-250-clone fraction (p = 0.039).

The rearrangement uses TRBV18 and TRBJ2-1; D unclear. The sequenced material came from peripheral blood. The sequence came from a man aged 35 to 55 with primary liver carcinoma and hepatitis B virus infection. The CDR3 bases are TGTGCCAGCTCACCACCGGCAGCCCCGAACAATGAGCAGTTCTTC. Translating it yields CASSPPAAPNNEQFF.